These T cell receptor beta chains were read from a single sample in a study of tumor T cells in aggressive B-cell lymphoma. Only in-frame clones appear in the TCRdb table, and some are missing; sequencing was by immunoSEQ multiplex PCR. Among about 5,600 clones listed, around 82% were seen once. The sequenced sample consisted of tumor tissue. Receptors were obtained from an adult with diffuse large B cell lymphoma. Each CDR3 is given with its conserved first and last residue. Fields, in order: V gene, J gene, D gene, clone size, CDR3 protein, CDR3 DNA. D genes are given only for firm matches. Size is stated for part of the rows, as once, few or many counts, or as a class when the clone is expanded.

>TRBV19|TRBJ2-1|TRBD1|.
CASSIEGQSYNEQFF
TGTGCCAGTAGTATAGAGGGACAGTCCTACAATGAGCAGTTCTTC
>TRBV28|TRBJ2-1|.|.
CASSPAPRSSGDNEQFF
TGTGCCAGCAGCCCGGCACCCAGGAGCTCCGGGGACAATGAGCAGTTCTTC
>TRBV28|TRBJ1-1|.|once
CASHPDPGRGSTEAFF
TGTGCCAGCCACCCAGACCCAGGAAGGGGTAGCACTGAAGCTTTCTTT
>TRBV9|TRBJ2-7|.|.
CASSPRESPYEQYF
TGTGCCAGCAGCCCCCGGGAATCCCCCTACGAGCAGTACTTC
>TRBV9|TRBJ2-5|.|few
CASSATGSETQYF
TGTGCCAGCAGCGCGACAGGTTCGGAGACCCAGTACTTC
>TRBV14|TRBJ1-1|TRBD1|few
CASSLNPGQGETEAFF
TGTGCCAGCAGCCTTAACCCGGGACAGGGAGAAACTGAAGCTTTCTTT
>TRBV4-2|TRBJ2-5|TRBD2|.
CASSQELLAGAQETQYF
TGTGCCAGCAGCCAAGAACTACTAGCGGGAGCCCAAGAGACCCAGTACTTC
>TRBV9|TRBJ2-7|.|.
CASSAVAASEQYF
TGTGCCAGCAGCGCGGTCGCGGCATCCGAGCAGTACTTC
>TRBV27|TRBJ2-1|TRBD2|few
CASSLTAGGPNEQFF
TGTGCCAGCAGTTTAACAGCGGGAGGGCCCAATGAGCAGTTCTTC
>TRBV7-3|TRBJ2-3|.|.
CASSLKASADTQYF
TGTGCCAGCAGCTTAAAGGCTAGCGCAGATACGCAGTATTTT
>TRBV18|TRBJ1-5|TRBD1|.
CASSLQGAGNQPQHF
TGTGCCAGCTCACTTCAGGGGGCGGGCAATCAGCCCCAGCATTTT
>TRBV6-5|TRBJ2-7|.|.
CASSYSTRDFSYEQYF
TGTGCCAGCAGTTACTCTACCCGGGACTTCTCCTACGAGCAGTACTTC